The clone carrying this TCR beta chain was detected only once. Its antigen is not identified. This sample was taken from a study of T cells in localized non-small cell lung cancer. Study findings and constraints: Higher blood T cell density tracked longer overall survival. Sequencing was restricted to one tumor region; therefore, heterogeneity remains possible. In uninvolved adjacent lung, T cell clonality reached its highest value, exceeding tumor. The study detected a median roughly 50 of the top 100 tumor clones in adjacent lung.

V was pared by 6 bases and J by 6 bases, with 23 bases between. The germline CDR1 and CDR2 sequences are KGHSH and LQKENI. The CDR3 totals 16 residues. Only in-frame clones appear in the TCRdb table, and some are missing; sequencing was by immunoSEQ multiplex PCR. The sample includes 2,600 or so clones, about two fifths of them seen just once. V usage is TRBV18 and J usage is TRBJ1-2; D is ambiguous. The sequencing used normal lung tissue next to the tumor, collected before any cancer treatment. The sequence was obtained from a man aged 40-75 years with stage II lung adenocarcinoma. The CDR3 DNA follows: TGTGCCAGCTCCATTCCATATTATCCGGGCTTGGATGGCTACACCTTC. Protein product: CASSIPYYPGLDGYTF. The complete variable domain, with remaining parts taken from reference TRBV18 and TRBJ1-2, reads NAGVMQNPRHLVRRRGQEARLRCSPMKGHSHVYWYRQLPEEGLKFMVYLQKENIIDESGMPKERFSAEFPKEGPSILRIQQVVRGDSAAYFCASSIPYYPGLDGYTFGSGTRLTVV.